This T cell receptor beta chain derives from a study of blood T cell repertoires in COVID-19. Trimming left V 5 bases short and J 6 bases short, with 28 bases between. Per germline, CDR1 MDHEN and CDR2 SYDVKM. The CDR3 extends over 19 amino acids. Original analysis: Scientists estimated how many nucleated cells there were by amplifying reference gene primers. Produced via immunoSEQ multiplex PCR; TCRdb's table is partial and in-frame only. V, J and clone size were drawn from that table, and D and trimming were deduced from the DNA. The repertoire holds a few hundred thousand clones, roughly four fifths seen once, with 15% to 18% in the top ten. Patients in Seattle were enrolled during active infection, then followed longitudinally.

The rearrangement joins TRBV28 to TRBJ2-2, with D perhaps matching TRBD1 (8 bases). The sequenced sample consisted of peripheral blood. This TCR was recovered from a person aged 70 to 79 with COVID-19, enrolled during active disease. The DNA for the CDR3 is TGTGCCAGCAGTCATGCACTCTTAAGACAGGGGAGGGAGCCCGGGGAGCTGTTTTTT. This gives the protein CASSHALLRQGREPGELFF.